One sample yielded the 8 T cell receptor beta chains listed below, sequenced in a study of shared clonotypes between healthy human individuals. Here immunoSEQ multiplex PCR was the method, and the copy in TCRdb shows in-frame clones only, minus some. The repertoire consists of 950,000 to 1,300,000 clones, with more than 60% occurring once and the leading ten covering approximately 1.5%. The sample comprised memory CD4+ T cells sorted from blood. Documented subset: CD45RA-negative fraction. These receptors came from a man younger than 35 in good health.

This clone was counted between two and nine times. The chain has TRBV27 and TRBJ2-5; 9 positions agree with TRBD1. The CDR3 is 16 residues long. The J segment lost 5 bases and the V segment lost 1 base, leaving 8 bases of the junction unmatched. CDR1 is MNHEY and CDR2 is SMNVEV in the germline V gene (reference sequence). CDR3 nucleotides: TGTGCCAGCAGTTTATTAGGGGACAGGGTCGGCGAGACCCAGTACTTC. It translates to CASSLLGDRVGETQYF.

The CDR3 coding sequence is TGTGCCAGCAGTACTTGGACTAGCGGGACCCCCCTACACTACAATGAGCAGTTCTTC. Translating it yields CASSTWTSGTPLHYNEQFF. The V and J genes are TRBV27 and TRBJ2-1, with 12 nucleotides matching TRBD2. Germline CDR1 MNHEY, CDR2 SMNVEV (reference sequence). Losses at the gene ends were 5 bases for V and 3 bases for J; bases not matched to a gene: 14. The CDR3 is 19 amino acids.

The chain employs TRBV6-6 and TRBJ2-6; D is uncertain. CDR1 and CDR2 from the germline V gene are MNHNY and SVGAGI (reference sequence). The CDR3 contains 15 residues. V lost 3 bases and J lost 4, with 10 bases in between. The CDR3 here is CASSYDPLGANVLTF. In nucleotides, the CDR3 is TGTGCCAGCAGTTATGACCCCCTCGGGGCCAACGTCCTGACTTTC.

The chain carries TRBV7-6 and TRBJ2-1; 10 bases are a match to TRBD2. V trimming: 3 bases; J trimming: 7 bases; junction bases outside the gene matches: 12. This CDR3 comprises 17 residues. The germline CDR1 and CDR2 sequences are SGHVS and FNYEAQ. The DNA of the CDR3 is TGTGCCAGCAGCTTGAGGCCAGTTAGCGGGAGGATAAATGAGCAGTTCTTC. Translation: CASSLRPVSGRINEQFF. Using reference TRBV7-6 and TRBJ2-1 for the parts outside the CDR3, the full variable domain is GAGVSQSPRYKVTKRGQDVALRCDPISGHVSLYWYRQALGQGPEFLTYFNYEAQQDKSGLPNDRFSAERPEGSISTLTIQRTEQRDSAMYRCASSLRPVSGRINEQFFGPGTRLTVL.

V gene TRBV4-3 combines with J gene TRBJ2-1; D is unclear. The CDR3 is made up of 15 amino acids. Trimming removed 0 bases at V and 8 bases at J, with 14 bases between. Germline lookup yields CDR1 LGHNA and CDR2 YSLEER. The CDR3, as DNA: TGCGCCAGCAGCCAAGAGGCGCTGGAAGATGATGAGCAGTTCTTC. Residues: CASSQEALEDDEQFF.

The V call is TRBV20-1, the J call TRBJ2-1, with TRBD2 as a possible D gene (5 bases). The V and J ends lost 6 bases and 9 bases respectively, with 12 bases between them. The germline gives CDR1 DFQATT, CDR2 SNEGSKA (reference sequence). CDR3 size: 11 residues. The CDR3 sequence is CSAVRVPEQFF. The CDR3 region has the DNA TGCAGTGCGGTGCGGGTTCCTGAGCAGTTCTTC.

The chain recombines TRBV7-2 with TRBJ2-1; D gene ambiguous. The CDR3 is made up of 13 amino acids. The germline CDR1 and CDR2 sequences are SGHTA and FQGNSA. The V and J ends lost 9 bases and 1 base respectively, with 10 bases between them. The CDR3 protein is CARPSISYNEQFF. Here the CDR3 DNA reads TGTGCCAGACCTTCGATTTCCTACAATGAGCAGTTCTTC.

This clone was detected only once. The identical CDR3 is also encoded by other nucleotide sequences in the sample. The chain is built from TRBV5-1 and TRBJ2-7, with D possibly TRBD1 on 7 matching bases. V lost 0 bases and J 2 bases, leaving 9 bases between the germline ends. CDR1 SGHRS and CDR2 YFSETQ come from the germline V gene. The CDR3 runs to 14 residues. This CDR3 is CASSLAGGTYEQYF. DNA for the CDR3: TGCGCCAGCAGCTTGGCAGGGGGGACCTACGAGCAGTACTTC.